This T cell receptor (beta chain) is from a study of blood T cell repertoires in COVID-19. Study-wide background: Acute and convalescent COVID-19 samples came from the United States, Italy and Spain.

Trimming took 0 bases from V and 2 from J, leaving 19 bases between them. The CDR3 sequence is 18 residues long. Profiling relied on immunoSEQ multiplex PCR, and the TCRdb table lists in-frame clones only, not all of them. The data hold 150,000 to 200,000 clones, with less than 85% observed a single time. The source is a woman aged 40 to 50 with COVID-19, enrolled during active disease. Specimen: peripheral blood. The chain links TRBV23-1 to TRBJ2-5, with D uncertain. TRBV23-1 counts as an open reading frame of uncertain function. The CDR3 reads CASSQSTRSGDRQETQYF. For the CDR3, the DNA is TGCGCCAGCAGTCAATCGACAAGGTCAGGTGATCGACAAGAGACCCAGTACTTC.